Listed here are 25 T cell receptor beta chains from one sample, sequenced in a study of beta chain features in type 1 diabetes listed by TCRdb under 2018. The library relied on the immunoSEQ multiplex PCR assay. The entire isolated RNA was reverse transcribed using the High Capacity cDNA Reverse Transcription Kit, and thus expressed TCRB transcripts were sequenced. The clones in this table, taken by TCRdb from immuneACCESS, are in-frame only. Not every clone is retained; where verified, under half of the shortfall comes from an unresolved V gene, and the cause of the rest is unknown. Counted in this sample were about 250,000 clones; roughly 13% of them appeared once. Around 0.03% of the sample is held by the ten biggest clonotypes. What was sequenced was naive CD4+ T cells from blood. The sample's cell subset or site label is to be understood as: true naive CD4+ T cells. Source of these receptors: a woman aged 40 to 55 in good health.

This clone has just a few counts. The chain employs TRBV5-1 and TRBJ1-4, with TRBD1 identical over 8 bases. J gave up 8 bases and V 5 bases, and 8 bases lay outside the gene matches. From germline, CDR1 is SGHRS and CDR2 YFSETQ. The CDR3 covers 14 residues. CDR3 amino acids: CASRSDRGPEKLFF. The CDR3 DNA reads TGCGCCAGCAGATCAGACAGGGGTCCCGAAAAACTGTTTTTT.

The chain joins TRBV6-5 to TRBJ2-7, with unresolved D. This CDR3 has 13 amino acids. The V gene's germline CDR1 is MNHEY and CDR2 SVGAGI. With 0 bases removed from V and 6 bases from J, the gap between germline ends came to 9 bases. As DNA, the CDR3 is TGTGCCAGCAGTTACTCAAGCAGAGGCGAGCAGTACTTC. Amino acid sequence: CASSYSSRGEQYF.

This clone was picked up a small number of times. The CDR3 is CAIRGASTDTQYF. DNA of the CDR3: TGTGCCATCCGCGGGGCCAGCACAGATACGCAGTATTTT. The rearrangement joins TRBV10-3 to TRBJ2-3; TRBD2 is a possible D gene (6 bases). Germline V gene lookup returns CDR1 ENHRY and CDR2 SYGVKD. The CDR3 spans 13 residues. Trimming removed 8 bases at V and 0 bases at J, with 9 bases between.

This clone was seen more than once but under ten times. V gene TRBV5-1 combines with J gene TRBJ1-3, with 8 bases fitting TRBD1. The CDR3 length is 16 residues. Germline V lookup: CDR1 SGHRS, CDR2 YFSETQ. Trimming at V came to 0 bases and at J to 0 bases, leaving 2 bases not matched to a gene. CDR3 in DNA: TGCGCCAGCAGCTTGGCCGGGACAGGCTCTGGAAACACCATATATTTT. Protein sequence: CASSLAGTGSGNTIYF.

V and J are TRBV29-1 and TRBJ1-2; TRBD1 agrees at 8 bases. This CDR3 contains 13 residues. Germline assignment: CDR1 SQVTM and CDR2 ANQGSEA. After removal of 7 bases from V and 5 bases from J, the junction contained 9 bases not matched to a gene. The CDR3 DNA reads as TGCAGCGCGGGAGACAGGGGAGCTTATGGCTACACCTTC. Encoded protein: CSAGDRGAYGYTF.

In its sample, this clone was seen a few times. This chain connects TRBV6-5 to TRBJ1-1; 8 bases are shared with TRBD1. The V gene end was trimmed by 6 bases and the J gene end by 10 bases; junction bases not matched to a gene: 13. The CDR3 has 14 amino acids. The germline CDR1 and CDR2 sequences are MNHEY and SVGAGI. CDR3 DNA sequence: TGTGCCAGCAGGCGACAGGGGAGCGGAGGTAGAGCTTTCTTT. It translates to CASRRQGSGGRAFF.

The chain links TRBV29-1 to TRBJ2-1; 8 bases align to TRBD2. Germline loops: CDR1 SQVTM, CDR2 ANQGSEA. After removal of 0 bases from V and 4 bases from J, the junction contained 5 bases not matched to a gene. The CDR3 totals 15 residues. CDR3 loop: CSVEDRRGGYNEQFF. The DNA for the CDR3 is TGCAGCGTTGAAGATCGCCGGGGGGGTTACAATGAGCAGTTCTTC.

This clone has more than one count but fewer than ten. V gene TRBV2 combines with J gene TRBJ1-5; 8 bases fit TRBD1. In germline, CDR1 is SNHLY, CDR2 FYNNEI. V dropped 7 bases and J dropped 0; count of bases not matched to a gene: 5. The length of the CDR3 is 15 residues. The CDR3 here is CASTDRGNSNQPQHF. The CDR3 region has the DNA TGTGCCAGCACCGACAGGGGAAATAGCAATCAGCCCCAGCATTTT.

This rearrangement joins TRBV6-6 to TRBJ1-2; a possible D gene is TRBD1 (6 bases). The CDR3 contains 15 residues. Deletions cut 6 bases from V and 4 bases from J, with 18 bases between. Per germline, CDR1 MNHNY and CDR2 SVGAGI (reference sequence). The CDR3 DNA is TGTGCCAGCAGGAATGTAGGGACAACGGGCTATGGCTACACCTTC. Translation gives CASRNVGTTGYGYTF.

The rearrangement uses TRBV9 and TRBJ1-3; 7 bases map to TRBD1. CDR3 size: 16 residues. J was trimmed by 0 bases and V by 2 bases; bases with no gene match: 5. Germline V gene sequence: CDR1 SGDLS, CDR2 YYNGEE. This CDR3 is CASSVRQGHSGNTIYF. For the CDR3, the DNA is TGTGCCAGCAGCGTTAGACAGGGCCACTCTGGAAACACCATATATTTT.

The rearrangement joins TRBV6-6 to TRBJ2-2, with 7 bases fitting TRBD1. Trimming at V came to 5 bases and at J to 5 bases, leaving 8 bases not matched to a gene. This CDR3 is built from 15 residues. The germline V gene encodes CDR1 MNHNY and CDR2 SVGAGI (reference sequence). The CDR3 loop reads CASSLTGLSTGELFF. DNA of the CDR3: TGTGCCAGCAGTCTGACAGGGTTATCGACCGGGGAGCTGTTTTTT.

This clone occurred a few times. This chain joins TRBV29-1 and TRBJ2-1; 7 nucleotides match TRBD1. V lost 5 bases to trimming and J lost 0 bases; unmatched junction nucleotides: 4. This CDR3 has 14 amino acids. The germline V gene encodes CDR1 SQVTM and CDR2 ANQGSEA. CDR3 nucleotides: TGCAGCGTTCGCCGGGACAGCTCCTACAATGAGCAGTTCTTC. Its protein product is CSVRRDSSYNEQFF.

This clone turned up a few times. The CDR3 bases are TGTGCCAGCAGCTTAGATCGGGCTAGCGGGGGCTACGAGCAGTACTTC. This gives the protein CASSLDRASGGYEQYF. The chain recombines TRBV11-2 with TRBJ2-7; 10 bases are a match to TRBD2. V dropped 0 bases and J dropped 3; count of bases not matched to a gene: 5. Germline V gene sequence: CDR1 SGHAT, CDR2 FQNNGV. This CDR3 comprises 16 residues.

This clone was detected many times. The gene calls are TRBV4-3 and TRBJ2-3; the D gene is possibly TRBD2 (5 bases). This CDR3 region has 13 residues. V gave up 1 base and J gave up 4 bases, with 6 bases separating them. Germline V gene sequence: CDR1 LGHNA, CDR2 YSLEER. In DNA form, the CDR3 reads TGCGCCAGCAGCCAAGGGACTCCAGATACGCAGTATTTT. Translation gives CASSQGTPDTQYF.

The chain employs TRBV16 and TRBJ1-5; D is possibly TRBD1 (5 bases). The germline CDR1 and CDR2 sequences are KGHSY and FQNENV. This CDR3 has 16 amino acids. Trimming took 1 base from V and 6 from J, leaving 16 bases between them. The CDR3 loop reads CASSQLGGPGSQPQHF. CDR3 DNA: TGTGCCAGCAGCCAATTGGGGGGACCCGGGTCTCAGCCCCAGCATTTT.

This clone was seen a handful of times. Here the CDR3 DNA reads TGTGCCATCAGTGAGTCTATGCGGACAGGGGCCCCAGATACGCAGTATTTT. Residues: CAISESMRTGAPDTQYF. V and J are TRBV10-3 and TRBJ2-3; 9 nucleotides agree with TRBD1. The germline gives CDR1 ENHRY, CDR2 SYGVKD. This CDR3 is built from 17 residues. V lost 0 bases to trimming and J lost 4 bases; unmatched junction nucleotides: 8.

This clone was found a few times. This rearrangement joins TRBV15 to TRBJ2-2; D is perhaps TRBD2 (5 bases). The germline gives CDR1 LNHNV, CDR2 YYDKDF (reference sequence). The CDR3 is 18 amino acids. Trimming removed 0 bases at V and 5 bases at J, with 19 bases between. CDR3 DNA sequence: TGTGCCACCAGCAGAGATCTCCGCGGTTTCGCGGGTACCGGGGAGCTGTTTTTT. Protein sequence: CATSRDLRGFAGTGELFF.

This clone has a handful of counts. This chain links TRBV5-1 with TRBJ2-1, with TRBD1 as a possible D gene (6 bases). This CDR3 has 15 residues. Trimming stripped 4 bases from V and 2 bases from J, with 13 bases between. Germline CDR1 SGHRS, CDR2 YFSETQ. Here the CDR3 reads CASSLTGLTYNEQFF. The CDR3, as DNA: TGCGCCAGCAGCCTCACAGGGTTGACCTACAATGAGCAGTTCTTC.

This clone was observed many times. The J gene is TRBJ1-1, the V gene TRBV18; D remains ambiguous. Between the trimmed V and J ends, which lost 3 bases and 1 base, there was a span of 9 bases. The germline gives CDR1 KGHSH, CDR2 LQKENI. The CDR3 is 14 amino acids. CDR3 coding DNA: TGTGCCAGCTCACCGGACCGGGAGAACACTGAAGCTTTCTTT. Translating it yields CASSPDRENTEAFF.

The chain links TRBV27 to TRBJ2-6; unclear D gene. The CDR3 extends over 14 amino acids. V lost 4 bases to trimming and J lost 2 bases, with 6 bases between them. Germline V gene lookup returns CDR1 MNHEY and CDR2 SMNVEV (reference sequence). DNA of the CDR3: TGTGCCAGCAGTTGGCACCCTGGGGCCAACGTCCTGACTTTC. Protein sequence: CASSWHPGANVLTF.

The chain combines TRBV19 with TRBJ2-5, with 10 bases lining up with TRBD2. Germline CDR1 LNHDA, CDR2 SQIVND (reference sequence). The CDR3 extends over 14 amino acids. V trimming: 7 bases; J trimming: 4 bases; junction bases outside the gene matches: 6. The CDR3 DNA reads TGTGCCAGTACTAGCGGGGGACCGGGAGAGACCCAGTACTTC. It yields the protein CASTSGGPGETQYF.

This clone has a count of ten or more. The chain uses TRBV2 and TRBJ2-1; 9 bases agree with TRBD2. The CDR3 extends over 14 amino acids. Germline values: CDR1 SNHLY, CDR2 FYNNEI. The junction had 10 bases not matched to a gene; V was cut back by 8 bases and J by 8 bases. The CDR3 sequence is CASLVRGGHDEQFF. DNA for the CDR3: TGTGCCAGCCTGGTGCGGGGGGGCCATGATGAGCAGTTCTTC.

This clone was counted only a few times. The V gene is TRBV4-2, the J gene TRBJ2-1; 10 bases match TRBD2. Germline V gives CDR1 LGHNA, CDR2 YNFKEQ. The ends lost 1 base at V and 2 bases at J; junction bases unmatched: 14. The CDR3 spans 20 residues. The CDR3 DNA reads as TGTGCCAGCAGCCAAGTGCTTGGTCTAGCGGGGGCACAACCCTACAATGAGCAGTTCTTC. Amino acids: CASSQVLGLAGAQPYNEQFF.

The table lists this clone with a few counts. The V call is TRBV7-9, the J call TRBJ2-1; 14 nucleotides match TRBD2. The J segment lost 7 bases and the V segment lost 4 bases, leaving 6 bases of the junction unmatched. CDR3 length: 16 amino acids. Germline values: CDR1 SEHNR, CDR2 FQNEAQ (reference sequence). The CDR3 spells CASSSRTSGGLNEQFF. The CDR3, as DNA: TGTGCCAGCAGCTCCCGGACTAGCGGGGGGTTGAATGAGCAGTTCTTC.

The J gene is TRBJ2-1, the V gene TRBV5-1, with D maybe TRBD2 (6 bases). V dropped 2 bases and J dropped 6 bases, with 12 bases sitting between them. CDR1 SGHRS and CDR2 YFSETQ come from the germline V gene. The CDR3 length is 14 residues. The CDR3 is CASSFVTGGNEQFF. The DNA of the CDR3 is TGCGCCAGCAGCTTCGTAACCGGGGGCAATGAGCAGTTCTTC.